These 4 T cell receptor beta chains came from one sample sequenced in a study of T cell repertoires in cytomegalovirus infection. MiXCR, applied by TCRdb to the reads, yields one record per CDR3 protein. The sample consists of 150,000 to 200,000 distinct CDR3 sequences, more than 15% of them appearing once. Sequenced material: CD8+ T cells from PBMCs. All receptors come from a human donor in good health (CMV status not recorded). Some clones in this sample may be carry-over from other donors' samples.

The rearrangement uses TRBV25-1 and TRBJ1-5; no clear D gene. Germline-derived CDR1 and CDR2 are MGHDK and SYGVNS. Trimming removed 11 bases at V and 15 bases at J, with 26 bases between. This CDR3 region has 13 residues. The CDR3 region is CASPFRTSVARHF. The CDR3 DNA reads TGTGCCTCCCCCTTTCGGACGTCGGTGGCCCGGCATTTT.

The rearrangement uses TRBV7-8 and TRBJ2-7; TRBD2 aligns across 7 bases. The ends lost 4 bases at V and 4 bases at J; junction bases unmatched: 10. Looked up from germline, CDR1 is SGHVS and CDR2 is FQNEAQ. CDR3 size: 15 residues. Here the CDR3 DNA reads TGTGCCAGCAGCTCCCTCTCGGGGGGACTTTACGAGCAGTACTTC. Its translation is CASSSLSGGLYEQYF.

A few counts support this clonotype. The rearrangement uses TRBV5-5 and TRBJ1-1, with D maybe TRBD1 (6 bases). V lost 3 bases, J lost 2 bases, and 8 bases lay in between. Germline CDR1 SGHKS, CDR2 YYEKEE (reference sequence). The CDR3 consists of 13 residues. In DNA form, the CDR3 reads TGTGCCAGCAGCTGGACAGATAACACTGAAGCTTTCTTT. As protein: CASSWTDNTEAFF.

CDR3 region: CASSGGSKETQYF. CDR3 in DNA: TGTGCCAGCAGTGGAGGGAGTAAAGAGACCCAGTACTTC. The chain employs TRBV7-3 and TRBJ2-5; possible D gene TRBD2, 6 bases. Trimming removed 6 bases at V and 3 bases at J, with 11 bases between. Germline-derived CDR1 and CDR2 are SGHTA and FQGTGA. The length of the CDR3 is 13 residues. Full variable domain (outside the CDR3, taken from reference TRBV7-3 and TRBJ2-5): GAGVSQTPSNKVTEKGKYVELRCDPISGHTALYWYRQSLGQGPEFLIYFQGTGAADDSGLPNDRFFAVRPEGSVSTLKIQRTERGDSAVYLCASSGGSKETQYFGPGTRLLVL.